This T cell receptor beta chain originates from a study of cytomegalovirus exposure and HLA in healthy donors. Details on this clone: What it recognizes is unknown.

Overall study results and limits: Previous analysis showed most TCR beta V segments were productive about 90% or about 30% of the time. Equally common other TCR beta chains were less clonally expanded than HLA-associated ones, a later analysis found. Fewer N-insertions (relative to the approximately 700-donor mean) were reportedly seen in an Asian-associated ancestry cluster in a later analysis.

Healthy bone marrow donors made up the donors. Primers: 60 Vbeta forward and 13 Jbeta reverse. TCRdb's copy holds only in-frame clones and misses some; the assay was immunoSEQ multiplex PCR. The sample contains about 190,000 clones, around four fifths of which appear only once. V lost 4 bases to trimming and J lost 6 bases; unmatched junction nucleotides: 16. The CDR3 contains 19 residues. Germline CDR1 is LGHNA and CDR2 is YSLEER. The source of this sequence is a woman aged 35 to 49 in good health and CMV-seronegative. The sample comprised PBMCs. This chain joins TRBV4-3 and TRBJ2-2; 11 bases map to TRBD1. CDR3 nucleotides: TGCGCCAGCAGCCTTTACGTCCCCGGACAGGGGGCATGGGCCGGGGAGCTGTTTTTT. Translating gives CASSLYVPGQGAWAGELFF.